Listed below are T cell receptor beta chains from one sample, sequenced in a study of shared T cell receptors in the human thymus. The table came from immunoSEQ multiplex PCR; TCRdb's copy has only in-frame clones and leaves some out. Of under 850,000 clones detected, 88% appear once; the ten largest clones hold 0.008% to 0.011%. These data also formed part of another study, on human thymus T cells.

Sequenced sample: thymocytes. The receptors come from a boy younger than two with a congenital heart defect. Each CDR3 is given with its conserved first and last residue. The order of the fields is D gene, V gene, J gene, CDR3 protein. A D gene is named only where the DNA matches it firmly.

TRBD2	TRBV7-9	TRBJ2-1	CASSTSGDTYNEQFF
.	TRBV13	TRBJ2-7	CASSSRQISYEQYF
TRBD2	TRBV5-4	TRBJ2-1	CASSLSVRGGPNEQFF
TRBD2	TRBV23-1	TRBJ2-1	CASSQKSGLAGFCSYNEQFF
TRBD2	TRBV6-5	TRBJ2-7	CASSYVAGGPREQYF
TRBD2	TRBV7-6	TRBJ2-3	CASSLAKSGSRGTDTQYF
.	TRBV27	TRBJ1-1	CASKGLFRDGGDRGEAFF
.	TRBV14	TRBJ2-7	CASSRWAFGGTSYEQYF
TRBD1	TRBV15	TRBJ1-5	CATSRARDRGNQPQHF
TRBD2	TRBV11-2	TRBJ2-1	CASSDWTSYNEQFF
TRBD2	TRBV6-1	TRBJ2-7	CASSESPGTSYYEQYF
.	TRBV27	TRBJ1-4	CAPPFRVKKLFF
TRBD1	TRBV28	TRBJ1-2	CASRTRGHPGYTF
.	TRBV25-1	TRBJ2-1	CASSKEDRGSYNEQFF
.	TRBV4-2	TRBJ1-3	CASSQASRGDSGNTIYF
TRBD2	TRBV25-1	TRBJ2-3	CASRLAGGPEDTQYF
TRBD2	TRBV5-1	TRBJ2-5	CASSSGLVRDVSQYF
TRBD2	TRBV15	TRBJ2-3	CATSRKREGTDTQYF
TRBD2	TRBV9	TRBJ2-1	CASSGRLRGRNEQFF